These 7 T cell receptor beta chains were sequenced from one sample in a study of blood T cell repertoires in COVID-19. The table came from immunoSEQ multiplex PCR; TCRdb's copy has only in-frame clones and leaves some out. The sample lists some 460,000 clones, 70% to 90% occurring once. Sequencing was performed on PBMCs or T cells enriched from blood (not recorded which). The receptor source for this set is a woman under 30 with acute COVID-19.

This chain joins TRBV9 and TRBJ1-6; a weak D match, TRBD1 (6 bases). Trimming shortened V by 3 bases and J by 5 bases, and 12 bases separated the two germline ends. Per germline, CDR1 SGDLS and CDR2 YYNGEE. The CDR3 consists of 15 residues. Here the CDR3 DNA reads TGTGCCAGCAGCGCCCAGGGACACAATAATTCACCCCTCCACTTT. Translation gives CASSAQGHNNSPLHF.

V and J are TRBV5-6 and TRBJ2-5, with D possibly matching TRBD2 (6 bases). The CDR3 has 14 residues. Trimming pared 2 bases from V and 2 bases from J, leaving 10 bases between. The germline V gene has CDR1 SGHDT and CDR2 YYEEEE. The CDR3 DNA reads as TGTGCCAGCAGCTTTCGGGGAGGACAAGAGACCCAGTACTTC. It yields the protein CASSFRGGQETQYF. The full variable domain, rest sourced from reference TRBV5-6 and TRBJ2-5, is DAGVTQSPTHLIKTRGQQVTLRCSPKSGHDTVSWYQQALGQGPQFIFQYYEEEERQRGNFPDRFSGHQFPNYSSELNVNALLLGDSALYLCASSFRGGQETQYFGPGTRLLVL.

In this sample, this clone turned up once. The chain recombines TRBV6-5 with TRBJ2-3, with 10 bases that match TRBD2. V lost 6 bases to trimming and J lost 2 bases; unmatched junction nucleotides: 5. Germline loops: CDR1 MNHEY, CDR2 SVGAGI. The CDR3 length is 15 residues. Written as DNA, the CDR3 is TGTGCCAGCAGCCGGACTAGCGGCTACACAGATACGCAGTATTTT. Protein: CASSRTSGYTDTQYF.

The J gene is TRBJ2-1, the V gene TRBV27, with 8 bases that match TRBD2. CDR3 length: 15 residues. Per the germline V gene, CDR1 is MNHEY and CDR2 is SMNVEV (reference sequence). Trimming at V came to 3 bases and at J to 2 bases, leaving 3 bases not matched to a gene. CDR3 region: CASSLQRGPYNEQFF. In DNA, the CDR3 is TGTGCCAGCAGTTTGCAGCGGGGGCCCTACAATGAGCAGTTCTTC.

This chain uses TRBV5-4 with TRBJ1-4, with a weak D call TRBD1 (5 bases). Trimming shortened V by 4 bases and J by 4 bases, and 11 bases separated the two germline ends. The germline CDR1 and CDR2 sequences are SGHNT and YYREEE (reference sequence). The CDR3 loop spans 14 amino acids. CDR3 bases: TGTGCCAGCAGCATCGGACACCTTAATGAAAAACTGTTTTTT. This encodes CASSIGHLNEKLFF.

The chain is built from TRBV11-2 and TRBJ1-3, with D tentatively TRBD1 (6 bases). V lost 1 base and J 1 base, leaving 14 bases between the germline ends. CDR3 length: 17 residues. CDR1 and CDR2 (germline): SGHAT, FQNNGV. CDR3 sequence: CASSLVAPTGSGNTIYF. The CDR3 region has the DNA TGTGCCAGCAGCTTAGTAGCCCCTACAGGGTCTGGAAACACCATATATTTT.

The rearrangement links TRBV28 to TRBJ1-6; a possible D gene is TRBD1 (6 bases). The germline V gene has CDR1 MDHEN and CDR2 SYDVKM. V shed 6 bases and J shed 9 bases, with 21 bases lying between them. The length of the CDR3 is 16 residues. The CDR3 reads CASSPTGYLLISPLHF. CDR3 nucleotides: TGTGCCAGCAGCCCAACAGGGTACCTCCTGATTTCACCCCTCCACTTT.